This entry is about one T cell receptor beta chain. Some clones are missing from TCRdb's copy, which holds only in-frame ones; the method was immunoSEQ multiplex PCR. The data contain approximately 34,000 clones, approximately 80% of them seen just once; the ten biggest clones take up 30%. This specimen belongs to a study of PD-L1 blockade in urothelial cancer. About the study: When blood samples were assessed, the median T cell count was around 150,000.

This CDR3 spans 13 amino acids. Per germline, CDR1 SQVTM and CDR2 ANQGSEA. The V and J ends lost 4 bases and 9 bases, in that order; junction bases with no gene match: 7. Samples were collected from each patient before treatment and during treatment. Each patient gave between 1 and 8 of them in total. This receptor was identified in a man aged 60-69 years with urothelial cancer. The input for sequencing was PBMCs, taken around atezolizumab (anti-PD-L1) treatment. V and J are TRBV29-1 and TRBJ2-7, with TRBD2 matching over 12 bases. CDR3 region: CSVVFLAGGRQYF. Written as DNA, the CDR3 is TGCAGCGTTGTTTTTCTAGCGGGGGGGAGGCAGTACTTC.